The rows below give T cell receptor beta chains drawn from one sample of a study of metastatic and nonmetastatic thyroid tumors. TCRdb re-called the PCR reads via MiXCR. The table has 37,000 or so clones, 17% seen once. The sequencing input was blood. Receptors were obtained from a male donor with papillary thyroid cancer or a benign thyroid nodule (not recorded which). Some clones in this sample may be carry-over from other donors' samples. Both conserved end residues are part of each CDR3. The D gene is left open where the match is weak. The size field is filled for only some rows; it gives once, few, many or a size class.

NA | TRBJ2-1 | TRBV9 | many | CASSGSSTSYNEQFF | TGTGCCAGCAGCGGAAGTTCTACGTCCTACAATGAGCAGTTCTTC
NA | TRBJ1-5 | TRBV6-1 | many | CASSMNSNQPQHF | TGTGCCAGCAGTATGAATAGCAATCAGCCCCAGCATTTT
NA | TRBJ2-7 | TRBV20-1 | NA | CSARLRDYEQYF | TGCAGTGCTAGACTGAGGGACTACGAGCAGTACTTC
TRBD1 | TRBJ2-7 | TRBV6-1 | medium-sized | CASSEGTGGYEQYF | TGTGCCAGCAGTGAAGGGACAGGGGGCTACGAGCAGTACTTC
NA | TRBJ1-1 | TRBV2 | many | CASERSGSTEAFF | TGTGCCAGCGAGCGGTCGGGGTCTACTGAAGCTTTCTTT
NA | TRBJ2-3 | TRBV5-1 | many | CASSLGGPRTDTQYF | TGCGCCAGCAGCTTGGGTGGACCTCGCACAGATACGCAGTATTTT
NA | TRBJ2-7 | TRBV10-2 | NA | CASSFTDSYEQYF | TGCGCCAGCAGTTTTACGGACTCCTACGAGCAGTACTTC
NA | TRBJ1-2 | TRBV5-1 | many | CASSLGGTYNYGYTF | TGCGCCAGCAGCTTGGGTGGGACATATAACTATGGCTACACCTTC
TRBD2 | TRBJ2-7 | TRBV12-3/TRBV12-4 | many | CASRPEGGLAGVEQYF | TGTGCCAGCAGACCCGAGGGAGGACTAGCGGGAGTCGAGCAGTACTTC
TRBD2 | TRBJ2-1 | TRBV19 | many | CASSAAILAGEDNEQFF | TGTGCCAGTAGTGCCGCGATCCTAGCGGGCGAGGACAATGAGCAGTTCTTC
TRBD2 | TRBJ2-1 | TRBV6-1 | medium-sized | CASREIGGAGNEQFF | TGTGCCAGCAGAGAAATCGGGGGGGCCGGCAATGAGCAGTTCTTC
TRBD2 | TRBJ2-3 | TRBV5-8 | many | CASSDSGVTLNTQYF | TGTGCCAGCAGCGATAGCGGGGTCACCCTCAATACGCAGTATTTT
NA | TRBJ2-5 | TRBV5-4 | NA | CASGHGILRGETQYF | TGTGCCAGCGGCCACGGGATATTGCGGGGCGAGACCCAGTACTTC
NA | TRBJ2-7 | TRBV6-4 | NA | CAGSDPPGETYEQYF | TGTGCCGGCAGTGACCCCCCTGGGGAGACCTACGAGCAGTACTTC
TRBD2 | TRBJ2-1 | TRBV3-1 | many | CASSAPTSGSIYEQFF | TGTGCCAGCAGCGCTCCAACTAGCGGGAGTATCTATGAGCAGTTCTTC
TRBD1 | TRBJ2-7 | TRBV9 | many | CASSEGTGGSYEQYF | TGTGCCAGCAGCGAGGGGACAGGGGGCAGCTACGAGCAGTACTTC
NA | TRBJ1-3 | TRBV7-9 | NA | CASSHATLNTIYF | TGTGCCAGCAGCCACGCCACTTTAAACACCATATATTTT
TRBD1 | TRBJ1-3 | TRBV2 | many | CASRDRGLPGNTIYF | TGTGCCAGCAGAGACAGGGGGCTCCCTGGAAACACCATATATTTT
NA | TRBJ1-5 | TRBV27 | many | CASSLLGNNQPQHF | TGTGCCAGCAGTTTATTAGGGAACAATCAGCCCCAGCATTTT
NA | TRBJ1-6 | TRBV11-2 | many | CASSLAQGPSPLHF | TGTGCCAGCAGCTTAGCGCAGGGTCCGTCACCCCTCCACTTT
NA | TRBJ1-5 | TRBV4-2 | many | CASSRGPGGGNQPQHF | TGTGCCAGCAGCCGAGGACCAGGTGGGGGCAATCAGCCCCAGCATTTT
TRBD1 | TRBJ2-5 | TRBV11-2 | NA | CASSLEGQGQETQYF | TGTGCCAGCAGCTTAGAGGGACAGGGACAAGAGACCCAGTACTTC
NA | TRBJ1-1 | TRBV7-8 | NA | CASSQGVSGIGNTEAFF | TGTGCCAGCAGCCAAGGGGTCAGTGGGATAGGGAACACTGAAGCTTTCTTT
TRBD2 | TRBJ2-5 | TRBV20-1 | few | CSASLELRLAGIQETQYF | TGCAGTGCTTCATTAGAACTAAGACTAGCGGGGATCCAAGAGACCCAGTACTTC
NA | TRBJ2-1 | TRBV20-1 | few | CSSGGLVVNEQFF | TGCAGTTCCGGGGGGCTCGTGGTCAATGAGCAGTTCTTC
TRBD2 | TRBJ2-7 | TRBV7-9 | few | CASSSTSDEQYF | TGTGCCAGCAGCTCGACTAGCGACGAGCAGTACTTC
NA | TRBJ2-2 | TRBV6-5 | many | CASSYMGELFF | TGTGCCAGCAGTTATATGGGGGAGCTGTTTTTT
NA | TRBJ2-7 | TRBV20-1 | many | CSARPFRGGNEQYF | TGCAGTGCTAGACCCTTCAGGGGAGGAAACGAGCAGTACTTC
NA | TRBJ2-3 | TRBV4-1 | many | CASSQVGADTQYF | TGCGCCAGCAGCCAAGTAGGTGCAGATACGCAGTATTTT
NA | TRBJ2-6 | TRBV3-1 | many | CASSQAGHLSGANVLTF | TGTGCCAGCAGCCAAGCGGGACACCTCTCTGGGGCCAACGTCCTGACTTTC
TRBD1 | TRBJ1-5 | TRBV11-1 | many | CASSSYHLQGADQPQHF | TGTGCCAGCAGCTCATACCACCTACAGGGGGCCGATCAGCCCCAGCATTTT
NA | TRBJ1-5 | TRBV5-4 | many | CASSLEPAAQPQHF | TGTGCCAGCAGCTTGGAGCCGGCTGCTCAGCCCCAGCATTTT
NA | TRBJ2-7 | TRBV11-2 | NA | CASSPEGAQDEQYF | TGTGCCAGCAGCCCTGAAGGGGCGCAGGACGAGCAGTACTTC
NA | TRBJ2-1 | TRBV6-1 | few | CASSAWGRPLNEQFF | TGTGCCAGCAGTGCCTGGGGGCGCCCGCTCAATGAGCAGTTCTTC
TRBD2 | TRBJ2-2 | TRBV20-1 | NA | CSASGTSGGANIGELFF | TGCAGTGCTTCCGGGACTAGCGGGGGAGCGAACATCGGGGAGCTGTTTTTT
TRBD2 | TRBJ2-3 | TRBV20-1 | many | CSARVTSGTDTQYF | TGCAGTGCTAGAGTAACTAGCGGCACAGATACGCAGTATTTT
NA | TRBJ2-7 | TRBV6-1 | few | CASSNTDGYEQYF | TGTGCCAGCAGTAATACAGACGGATACGAGCAGTACTTC
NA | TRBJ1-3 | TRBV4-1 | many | CASSQESLNSGNTIYF | TGCGCCAGCAGCCAAGAGTCACTCAACTCTGGAAACACCATATATTTT
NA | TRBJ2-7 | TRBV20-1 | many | CRGREQYF | TGCAGGGGGAGGGAGCAGTACTTC
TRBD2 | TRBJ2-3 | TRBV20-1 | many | CSAPGAGALSTDTQYF | TGCAGTGCCCCCGGAGCGGGAGCGCTTAGCACAGATACGCAGTATTTT
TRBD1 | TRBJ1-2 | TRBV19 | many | CASRTGRTNYGYTF | TGTGCCAGTAGGACAGGGCGAACTAACTATGGCTACACCTTC
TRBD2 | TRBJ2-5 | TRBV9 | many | CASSVGEGAPHQETQYF | TGTGCCAGCAGCGTAGGGGAGGGCGCGCCACACCAAGAGACCCAGTACTTC
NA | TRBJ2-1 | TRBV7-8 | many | CASSIGLRVSYNEQFF | TGTGCCAGCAGTATCGGGTTAAGAGTTTCCTACAATGAGCAGTTCTTC
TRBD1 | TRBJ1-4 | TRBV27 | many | CASKTRTGTNEKLFF | TGTGCCAGCAAAACCCGGACAGGTACTAATGAAAAACTGTTTTTT
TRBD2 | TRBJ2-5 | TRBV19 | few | CASSIGVGGGYQETQYF | TGTGCCAGTAGTATAGGGGTGGGCGGGGGATACCAAGAGACCCAGTACTTC
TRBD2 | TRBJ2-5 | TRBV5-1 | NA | CASNVTSGAQETQYF | TGCGCCAGCAATGTGACTAGCGGTGCCCAAGAGACCCAGTACTTC
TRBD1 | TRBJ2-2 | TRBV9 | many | CASSSRGGETGELFF | TGTGCCAGCAGCTCCCGAGGGGGCGAGACCGGGGAGCTGTTTTTT
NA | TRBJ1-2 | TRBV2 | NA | CASSDEEDYGYTF | TGTGCCAGCAGTGACGAGGAGGACTATGGCTACACCTTC
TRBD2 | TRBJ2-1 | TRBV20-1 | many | CSARGRSIAGNNEQFF | TGCAGTGCTAGAGGTCGTTCGATAGCGGGAAACAATGAGCAGTTCTTC
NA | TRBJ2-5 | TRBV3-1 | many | CASSQGEIAEGETQYF | TGTGCCAGCAGCCAAGGTGAAATAGCGGAGGGGGAGACCCAGTACTTC
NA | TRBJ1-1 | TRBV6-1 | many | CASNGSTFAGHTEAFF | TGTGCCAGCAATGGGTCCACCTTCGCAGGGCACACTGAAGCTTTCTTT
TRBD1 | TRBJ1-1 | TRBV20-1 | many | CSARDFSGTGEAFF | TGCAGTGCTAGAGATTTTTCGGGGACAGGGGAAGCTTTCTTT
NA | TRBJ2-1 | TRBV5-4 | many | CASSKDSNEQFF | TGTGCCAGCAGCAAGGATAGCAATGAGCAGTTCTTC
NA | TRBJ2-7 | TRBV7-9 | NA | CASSYLGGEVNEQYF | TGTGCCAGCAGCTATCTTGGCGGGGAGGTGAACGAGCAGTACTTC
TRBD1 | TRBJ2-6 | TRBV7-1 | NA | CASSSHRFRRQGARGANVLTF | TGTGCCAGCAGCTCCCACCGGTTCCGGCGACAGGGGGCGCGGGGGGCCAACGTCCTGACTTTC
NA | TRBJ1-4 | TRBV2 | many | CASYGASGFGTNEKLFF | TGTGCCAGCTACGGGGCGTCGGGTTTTGGAACTAATGAAAAACTGTTTTTT
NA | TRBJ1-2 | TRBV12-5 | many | CASGLAGRLEGYTF | TGTGCTAGTGGTTTGGCAGGGAGGCTCGAAGGCTACACCTTC